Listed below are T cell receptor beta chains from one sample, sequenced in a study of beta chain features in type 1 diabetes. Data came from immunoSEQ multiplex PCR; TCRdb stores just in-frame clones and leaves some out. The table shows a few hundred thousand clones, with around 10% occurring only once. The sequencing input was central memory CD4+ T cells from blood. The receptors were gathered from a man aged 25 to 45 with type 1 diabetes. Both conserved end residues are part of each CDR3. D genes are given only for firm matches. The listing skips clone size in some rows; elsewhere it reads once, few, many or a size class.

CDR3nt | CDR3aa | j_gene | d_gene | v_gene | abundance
TGCGCCAGCAGCCCAATGCCGGTGGGTGAGCAGTTCTTC | CASSPMPVGEQFF | TRBJ2-1 | - | TRBV4-3 | -
TGTGCCAGCAGCCAAGACTACCAGGAGACCCAGTACTTC | CASSQDYQETQYF | TRBJ2-5 | - | TRBV5-5 | -
TGTGCCAGCAGGACTAGCCTTGGCGATGAGCAGTTCTTC | CASRTSLGDEQFF | TRBJ2-1 | TRBD2 | TRBV2 | few
TGCGCCAGCAGCCAAGCGGGTACCGGCCGTCCCAAAAACATTCAGTACTTC | CASSQAGTGRPKNIQYF | TRBJ2-4 | - | TRBV4-1 | -
TGTGCCAGCAGTTGGAATTACGAGCAGTACTTC | CASSWNYEQYF | TRBJ2-7 | - | TRBV28 | few
TGTGCCAGCAGTGGTCGTCCAGGCTCCCCCTACGAGCAGTACTTC | CASSGRPGSPYEQYF | TRBJ2-7 | - | TRBV2 | few
TGTGCCAGCAGTTACCGCGGACAGGGCGGAGATGAGCAGTTCTTC | CASSYRGQGGDEQFF | TRBJ2-1 | TRBD1 | TRBV6-5 | -
TGTGCCAGCAGGGACTGGGCCCTGAACACTGAAGCTTTCTTT | CASRDWALNTEAFF | TRBJ1-1 | - | TRBV6-4 | few
TGTGCCAGCGGATTGACTAGTACCTACAATGAGCAGTTCTTC | CASGLTSTYNEQFF | TRBJ2-1 | - | TRBV2 | few
TGTGCCAGCAGTTACGGTGCTGGGGCCAACGTCCTGACTTTC | CASSYGAGANVLTF | TRBJ2-6 | - | TRBV6-6 | once
TGTGCCAGCAGCTTTTCAGGGGAAGGCACTAATGAAAAACTGTTTTTT | CASSFSGEGTNEKLFF | TRBJ1-4 | - | TRBV5-4 | once